These 21 T cell receptor beta chains share one sample of origin, sequenced in a study of CD8 T cells in Susac syndrome. When the RNA was reverse transcribed, random hexamers were used with an input of about 0.5 to 1 ug. From the immunoSEQ multiplex PCR reads, TCRdb called clonotypes with MiXCR, one entry per CDR3 protein. The profile shows around 200,000 distinct CDR3 sequences, approximately 95% of them singletons. What was sequenced was CD4+ T cells from PBMCs. The receptors here all came from a human donor in good health.

The rearrangement uses TRBV7-9 and TRBJ1-1; maybe TRBD1 (6 bases). Trimming took 1 base from V and 7 from J, leaving 16 bases between them. This CDR3 spans 15 amino acids. Looked up from germline, CDR1 is SEHNR and CDR2 is FQNEAQ (reference sequence). The CDR3 loop is CASSLEMGGLSEAFF. In nucleotides, the CDR3 is TGTGCCAGCAGCTTAGAAATGGGGGGGCTAAGTGAAGCTTTCTTT.

CDR3 sequence: CASRRTADTQYF. CDR3 sequence (DNA): TGTGCCAGCAGACGGACTGCAGATACGCAGTATTTT. The rearrangement joins TRBV6-5 to TRBJ2-3; D might be TRBD2 (5 bases). Trimming took off 6 bases at V and 4 bases at J, with 8 bases between the two ends. CDR3 size: 12 residues. The germline CDR1 and CDR2 sequences are MNHEY and SVGAGI.

J is TRBJ1-1 and V is TRBV20-1, with 7 bases aligning to TRBD1. The CDR3 totals 12 residues. Germline CDR1 and CDR2: DFQATT and SNEGSKA (reference sequence). Trimming cost V 7 bases and J 8 bases; bases outside gene matches: 10. CDR3 protein: CSGVTGVSEAFF. DNA for the CDR3: TGCAGTGGGGTTACAGGGGTTTCGGAAGCTTTCTTT.

The chain has TRBV28 and TRBJ1-4; weak D call: TRBD1 (6 bases). CDR1 and CDR2 from the germline V gene are MDHEN and SYDVKM. The CDR3 contains 14 residues. V lost 3 bases and J 4 bases, leaving 9 bases between the germline ends. CDR3 loop: CASSLGAFNEKLFF. The CDR3 bases are TGTGCCAGCAGTTTGGGGGCGTTTAATGAAAAACTGTTTTTT.

The chain joins TRBV20-1 to TRBJ2-1; D is tentatively TRBD1 or TRBD2 (5 bases each). The V gene's germline CDR1 is DFQATT and CDR2 SNEGSKA (reference sequence). With 7 bases removed from V and 6 bases from J, the gap between germline ends came to 22 bases. The length of the CDR3 is 15 residues. In nucleotides, the CDR3 is TGCAGTGTCCCCCCGGCCAGGGCGGGTGGCAATGAGCAGTTCTTC. Amino acids: CSVPPARAGGNEQFF.

The J gene is TRBJ1-5, the V gene TRBV27; D gene ambiguous. V lost 2 bases, J lost 4 bases, and 6 bases lay in between. Germline assignment: CDR1 MNHEY and CDR2 SMNVEV (reference sequence). CDR3 length: 13 residues. The CDR3: CASSLTTNQPQHF. The CDR3 DNA reads as TGTGCCAGCAGTTTAACAACTAATCAGCCCCAGCATTTT.

The rearrangement joins TRBV18 to TRBJ2-3, with no clear D. The CDR3 is 14 amino acids. Per the germline V gene, CDR1 is KGHSH and CDR2 is LQKENI. V lost 3 bases and J 4 bases, leaving 11 bases between the germline ends. In nucleotides, the CDR3 is TGTGCCAGCTCACCTGGCCAGCTGGCAGATACGCAGTATTTT. Protein: CASSPGQLADTQYF.

Worth noting for this clonotype: Sequence at one end of the junction differs from germline and may be a read error. The V gene is TRBV29-1, the J gene TRBJ1-1, with 10 bases fitting TRBD1. Looked up from germline, CDR1 is SQVTM and CDR2 is ANQGSEA. CDR3 length: 15 amino acids. The CDR3 protein is CSVEGTGAMNTEAFF. Here the CDR3 DNA reads TGCAGCGTGGAAGGGACAGGGGCCATGAACACTGAAGCTTTCTTT. The whole variable domain, filled in from reference TRBV29-1 and TRBJ1-1, reads SAVISQKPSRDICQRGTSLTIQCQVDSQVTMMFWYRQQPGQSLTLIATANQGSEATYESGFVIDKFPISRPNLTFSTLTVSNMSPEDSSIYLCSVEGTGAMNTEAFFGQGTRLTVV.

V and J are TRBV20-1 and TRBJ2-1; no firm D call. This CDR3 contains 10 residues. Germline V lookup: CDR1 DFQATT, CDR2 SNEGSKA (reference sequence). The V end was cut by 5 bases, the J end by 7 bases, with 6 bases between. The CDR3: CSALRNEQFF. CDR3 nucleotide sequence: TGCAGTGCTCTAAGAAATGAGCAGTTCTTC.

The chain has TRBV2 and TRBJ2-3; 8 bases align to TRBD2. The germline CDR1 and CDR2 sequences are SNHLY and FYNNEI. J lost 4 bases, V lost 7 bases, and 7 bases had no gene match. This CDR3 has 14 residues. For the CDR3, the DNA is TGTGCCAGCAAGGTACTAGCGGCCCCAGATACGCAGTATTTT. Its protein is CASKVLAAPDTQYF.

J is TRBJ1-6 and V is TRBV9; perhaps TRBD1 as D (6 bases). The CDR3 spans 15 residues. CDR1 and CDR2 (germline): SGDLS, YYNGEE. V shed 3 bases and J shed 5 bases, with 12 bases lying between them. The DNA of the CDR3 is TGTGCCAGCAGCGCCAACACAGGGAATAATTCACCCCTCCACTTT. It translates to CASSANTGNNSPLHF.

The chain recombines TRBV20-1 with TRBJ2-1, with 8 positions matching TRBD2. V shed 5 bases and J 6 bases; nucleotides not matched to a gene: 12. Germline-derived CDR1 and CDR2 are DFQATT and SNEGSKA (reference sequence). The CDR3 is 15 residues long. The CDR3 sequence: CSAQRAIAGRNEQFF. In nucleotides, the CDR3 is TGCAGTGCTCAGAGGGCGATAGCGGGGCGCAATGAGCAGTTCTTC.

This chain joins TRBV10-3 and TRBJ1-2, with D possibly matching TRBD1 (5 bases). V was shortened by 5 bases and J by 5 bases, with 12 bases between the two germline ends. The CDR3 runs 13 residues. Germline CDR1 ENHRY, CDR2 SYGVKD. CDR3 coding DNA: TGTGCCATCAGTTCAGGGTCGGAGTATGGCTACACCTTC. This gives the protein CAISSGSEYGYTF.

The chain uses TRBV30 and TRBJ1-1; D is uncertain. The CDR3 is made up of 12 amino acids. V shed 7 bases and J shed 4 bases, with 13 bases lying between them. Germline CDR1 reads GTSNPN; CDR2 reads SVGIG (reference sequence). CDR3 in DNA: TGTGCCTTCCAGACGGCTGTCACTGAAGCTTTCTTT. Translation: CAFQTAVTEAFF.

The chain recombines TRBV27 with TRBJ2-3; 8 nucleotides agree with TRBD2. The V segment lost 1 base and the J segment 4 bases; nucleotides outside the gene matches: 4. Per germline, CDR1 MNHEY and CDR2 SMNVEV (reference sequence). The CDR3 covers 15 residues. This CDR3 is CASSLWAGGPDTQYF. Written as DNA, the CDR3 is TGTGCCAGCAGTTTATGGGCGGGAGGCCCAGATACGCAGTATTTT.

This clonotype was recorded once. This CDR3 reads CASSLRHPAYEQYF. CDR3 bases: TGTGCCAGCAGCCTAAGACACCCGGCCTACGAGCAGTACTTC. This rearrangement joins TRBV12-3 or TRBV12-4 to TRBJ2-7; D ambiguous. CDR3 size: 14 residues. V was trimmed by 6 bases and J by 2 bases, leaving 14 bases between them.

This sequence joins TRBV21-1 and TRBJ2-1; the table's D gene call, TRBD1, was not cross checked with the DNA. TRBV21-1 is a pseudogene segment. The CDR3 is made up of 14 amino acids. The CDR3, as DNA: TGTGCCAGCAGCAAACCGGGACAGTTCTCTCTGCAGTTCTTC. Translation gives CASSKPGQFSLQFF.

This chain connects TRBV10-3 to TRBJ2-4, with D possibly being TRBD2 (6 bases). This CDR3 contains 14 residues. Germline CDR1 and CDR2: ENHRY and SYGVKD. The germline V and J ends were trimmed by 4 bases and 6 bases, with 13 bases remaining between them. The CDR3 region is CAISGREDGNIQYF. In DNA, the CDR3 is TGTGCCATCAGTGGGAGGGAGGACGGAAACATTCAGTACTTC.

The chain uses TRBV27 and TRBJ2-7, with 8 bases lining up with TRBD1. Germline-derived CDR1 and CDR2 are MNHEY and SMNVEV (reference sequence). This CDR3 contains 15 residues. V was pared by 4 bases and J by 2 bases, with 7 bases of the junction left unmatched. The CDR3 sequence is CASSSRTGSPYEQYF. As DNA, the CDR3 is TGTGCCAGCAGTTCCCGGACAGGGTCCCCCTACGAGCAGTACTTC.

The V gene is TRBV12-3 or TRBV12-4, the J gene TRBJ2-1; D is unclear. CDR3 length: 13 residues. V lost 1 base and J 8 bases, leaving 9 bases between the germline ends. CDR3 loop: CASSLVRVYEQFF. Here the CDR3 DNA reads TGTGCCAGCAGTTTAGTTAGAGTTTATGAGCAGTTCTTC.

This clonotype was detected once. V and J are TRBV29-1 and TRBJ1-2; the D is unclear. Germline V lookup: CDR1 SQVTM, CDR2 ANQGSEA. The CDR3 loop spans 11 amino acids. The CDR3 coding sequence is TGCTGCGGTGGTGCGGCCTATGGCTACACCTTC. This sequence encodes CCGGAAYGYTF.